This T cell receptor (beta chain) is from a study of blood T cell repertoires in COVID-19. About the study: Material from acute and convalescent COVID-19 was sourced from the United States, Italy and Spain.

Germline V CDR1 and CDR2: KGHSH, LQKENI. CDR3 length: 13 amino acids. Deletions cut 6 bases from V and 5 bases from J, with 14 bases between. Measured with immunoSEQ multiplex PCR; TCRdb has only the in-frame clones, and not every one. The sample contains 100,000 or so clones, 78% of which appear only once. V is TRBV18 and J is TRBJ2-7, with a tentative D call TRBD1 (6 bases). This TCR came from a man aged 55 to 70 with active or convalescent COVID-19. What was sequenced was peripheral blood. This chain's CDR3 is CASSFSGADEQYF. CDR3 sequence (DNA): TGTGCCAGCTCGTTCTCAGGGGCAGACGAGCAGTACTTC.